This T cell receptor (beta chain) was observed in a study of blood T cell repertoires in COVID-19. Across the whole study: Specimens from acute and convalescent COVID-19 originated in the United States, Italy and Spain. PBMCs, B-cell-depleted T cells, or T cells were the source of the cDNA or gDNA that made up the material.

This clone occurred once. The germline CDR1 and CDR2 sequences are MNHEY and SVGAGI. V gave up 6 bases and J gave up 0 bases, with 6 bases separating them. The CDR3 is 13 amino acids. In the authors' workflow: From reference gene primer amplification, estimates of nucleated cell counts were derived. Generated by immunoSEQ multiplex PCR, the TCRdb table keeps only in-frame clones and is missing some. That table is the source of V, J and clone size, and D and trimming were worked out from the DNA. The table shows approximately 110,000 clones, with around four fifths occurring only once. The origin of this receptor is a man between 65 and 85 years old with acute or convalescent COVID-19. The source material was peripheral blood. The chain links TRBV6-5 to TRBJ1-5; no clear D. CDR3 loop: CASRLNSNQPQHF. For the CDR3, the DNA is TGTGCCAGCAGACTGAATAGCAATCAGCCCCAGCATTTT.